Described below is a single TCR beta chain sequence and its context. Its antigen remains unidentified. This may stem from a read error, because a much larger clone lies one nucleotide away. This record belongs to a study of T-cell reconstitution after alpha-beta-depleted transplantation in children. Findings and limits, study-wide: It was newly produced T cells that mostly accounted for T-cell counts and diversity one year after transplant. From surviving recipient T cells and thymic progenitors came the high day-60 TCRbeta diversity observed in some patients.

The CDR3 has 14 amino acids. The germline CDR1 and CDR2 sequences are SQVTM and ANQGSEA. For TCRbeta, the library was prepared with unique molecular identifiers. TCRdb analysed the PCR reads with MiXCR anew, one entry per CDR3 protein. The sample carries about 510,000 distinct CDR3 sequences, approximately 10% recorded once. This specimen was PBMCs, mostly from graft donor cells, taken 180 days after TCRalphabeta/CD19-depleted stem cell transplant. The TCR was taken from a female patient aged 2 to 10 who had a stem cell transplant for aplastic anemia, so the T cells may come from the graft donor. The chain is built from TRBV29-1 and TRBJ2-1; D is ambiguous. The CDR3 DNA reads as TGCAGCGTCTTGCTTGTTCGGAGCGACAATGAGCATTTCTTC. It codes for CSVLLVRSDNEHFF.